This entry concerns a single T cell receptor beta chain. The antigen is not known. The assay was immunoSEQ multiplex PCR, and TCRdb's table has in-frame clones only and misses some. The table lists 15,000 or so clones, about four fifths of them singletons, with about 20% in the top ten. The sample belongs to a study of PD-1 blockade in classical Hodgkin lymphoma. Study-wide results and caveats: It was reported that newly diagnosed patients had less baseline TCR diversity than healthy donors.

The length of the CDR3 is 15 residues. CDR1 is SGHRS and CDR2 is YFSETQ in the germline V gene. The J segment lost 4 bases and the V segment lost 4 bases, leaving 6 bases of the junction unmatched. Relapse after autologous stem cell transplantation occurred in every patient, and brentuximab vedotin exposure varied. Complete response, partial response or progressive disease were the best responses. The chain joins TRBV5-1 to TRBJ2-1; 9 nucleotides line up with TRBD2. Sequencing was performed on peripheral blood mononuclear cells (PBMCs), taken at baseline. This clonotype was sampled from a human donor with classical Hodgkin lymphoma. CDR3 residues: CASSLKAGGYNEQFF. The CDR3 region has the DNA TGCGCCAGCAGCCTGAAAGCGGGGGGATACAATGAGCAGTTCTTC.